The 9 T cell receptor beta chains reported below all come from one sample, sequenced in a study of molecular identifiers for immune sequencing clone quantification. TCRdb re-analysed the PCR reads in MiXCR, keeping a single row per CDR3 protein. The table shows around 470,000 distinct CDR3 sequences, with 25% occurring only once. Sequencing used naive CD8+ T cells from blood, with Jurkat cell RNA spiked in. Subset noted: FACS-sorted CD8+CD4-CCR7+CD45RA+ naive T cells. The receptors were sampled from a human donor in good health. Some libraries in this study had Jurkat cell RNA spiked in.

With respect to this clonotype: A clone one base away is much larger, so this may be a read error. The chain couples TRBV5-6 to TRBJ2-5; D possibly corresponds to TRBD2 (6 bases). The CDR3 runs 13 residues. Trimming took off 3 bases at V and 9 bases at J, with 15 bases between the two ends. Germline V gene sequence: CDR1 SGHDT, CDR2 YYEEEE. For the CDR3, the DNA is TGTGCCAGCAGCTCACAGGTCTGGGAGGCCCAGTACTTC. It codes for CASSSQVWEAQYF.

In this sample, this clonotype turned up many times. The chain joins TRBV12-3 or TRBV12-4 to TRBJ2-3; weak D call: TRBD2 (7 bases). V was cut by 5 bases and J by 0 bases, with 21 bases left in between. The CDR3 sequence is 18 residues long. This CDR3 reads CASSGVREAGASTDTQYF. CDR3 coding DNA: TGTGCCAGCAGTGGCGTCCGGGAGGCAGGGGCTAGCACAGATACGCAGTATTTT.

This clonotype was recorded many times. The chain joins TRBV29-1 to TRBJ2-7; tentative D call: TRBD2 (5 bases). V was trimmed by 6 bases and J by 0 bases, leaving 15 bases between them. Germline V gives CDR1 SQVTM, CDR2 ANQGSEA. The CDR3 is made up of 14 amino acids. The chain's CDR3 is CSVVPGIYSYEQYF. CDR3 DNA sequence: TGCAGCGTAGTTCCCGGGATTTACTCCTACGAGCAGTACTTC.

A note on this clonotype: With a much larger clone just one base away, this may be a read error. This sequence joins TRBV7-9 and TRBJ1-5, with D unresolved. The germline V gene has CDR1 SEHNR and CDR2 FQNEAQ (reference sequence). This CDR3 contains 14 residues. In DNA form, the CDR3 reads TGTGCCAGCAGCTCAGCTCCGGGCAATCAGTCCCAGCATTTT. Translation: CASSSAPGNQSQHF.

V gene TRBV9 combines with J gene TRBJ1-6; a possible D gene is TRBD1 (6 bases). This CDR3 is 15 amino acids long. V was cut by 0 bases and J by 4 bases, with 8 bases left in between. Germline CDR1 reads SGDLS; CDR2 reads YYNGEE. CDR3 sequence (DNA): TGTGCCAGCAGCGTAGAAGGACAGTATAATTCACCCCTCCACTTT. Amino acid sequence: CASSVEGQYNSPLHF.

The table lists this clonotype with many counts. This rearrangement joins TRBV28 to TRBJ1-5; possible D gene TRBD1, 5 bases. V lost 7 bases and J 0 bases, leaving 16 bases between the germline ends. This CDR3 has 16 amino acids. Germline values: CDR1 MDHEN, CDR2 SYDVKM. This CDR3 is CASTRASDNSNQPQHF. As DNA, the CDR3 is TGTGCCAGCACTCGTGCGTCGGACAATAGCAATCAGCCCCAGCATTTT.

Of note for this clonotype: One end of the junction is discordant with germline, which a read error may explain. This chain connects TRBV5-3 to TRBJ2-7, with D maybe TRBD1 (6 bases). TRBV5-3 is an ORF, and what it does is uncertain. The CDR3 is 15 residues long. CDR3 sequence reads: CTSSLDQGLTYEQYF. The CDR3 DNA sequence: TGTACCAGCAGCTTGGACCAGGGGCTAACCTACGAGCAGTACTTC.

This clonotype came up a few times. CDR3 bases: TGTGCCAGCAGTGGGGACCCCGACAGGGCTTCTAATGAAAAACTGTTTTTT. Translated: CASSGDPDRASNEKLFF. This chain connects TRBV12-3 or TRBV12-4 to TRBJ1-4, with 7 positions matching TRBD1. The CDR3 sequence is 17 residues long. J was trimmed by 3 bases and V by 5 bases; bases with no gene match: 12.

This clonotype appeared many times. The chain joins TRBV18 to TRBJ2-7, with a possible D match to TRBD1 (6 bases). Germline V gives CDR1 KGHSH, CDR2 LQKENI. The CDR3 has 14 amino acids. V was clipped by 3 bases and J by 0 bases, with 9 bases between them. The CDR3: CASSPGDNSYEQYF. The CDR3 bases are TGTGCCAGCTCACCGGGGGACAACTCCTACGAGCAGTACTTC.